The text below deals with one T cell receptor (beta chain). Its cognate antigen is unknown. This sample was included in a study of T cell responses to AZD1222 COVID-19 vaccine. Trimming stripped 6 bases from V and 3 bases from J, with 26 bases between. The CDR3 is made up of 17 amino acids. The germline V gene has CDR1 SQVTM and CDR2 ANQGSEA. Whole-study results and caveats: Unmutated variant regions reportedly attract nearly half of all spike-specific TCRs. Baseline seropositives among AZD1222 recipients totaled only 5 to 7. Across spike, vaccine-associated CD4 TCRs were found, dominant at 160-218 and 743-854.

Second-dose intervals near 4 or 12 weeks were combined. The assay was immunoSEQ multiplex PCR, and TCRdb's table has in-frame clones only and misses some. The sample lists over 130,000 clones, 80% to 95% occurring once. The sample consisted of peripheral blood, taken 28 days after the second AZD1222 dose. This receptor was obtained from an adult who received the AZD1222 COVID-19 vaccine. V gene TRBV29-1 combines with J gene TRBJ2-5, with D possibly being TRBD2 (6 bases). CDR3 region: CSVDRQFESPGEETQYF. CDR3 nucleotides: TGCAGCGTGGACCGACAGTTTGAATCTCCGGGGGAAGAGACCCAGTACTTC.